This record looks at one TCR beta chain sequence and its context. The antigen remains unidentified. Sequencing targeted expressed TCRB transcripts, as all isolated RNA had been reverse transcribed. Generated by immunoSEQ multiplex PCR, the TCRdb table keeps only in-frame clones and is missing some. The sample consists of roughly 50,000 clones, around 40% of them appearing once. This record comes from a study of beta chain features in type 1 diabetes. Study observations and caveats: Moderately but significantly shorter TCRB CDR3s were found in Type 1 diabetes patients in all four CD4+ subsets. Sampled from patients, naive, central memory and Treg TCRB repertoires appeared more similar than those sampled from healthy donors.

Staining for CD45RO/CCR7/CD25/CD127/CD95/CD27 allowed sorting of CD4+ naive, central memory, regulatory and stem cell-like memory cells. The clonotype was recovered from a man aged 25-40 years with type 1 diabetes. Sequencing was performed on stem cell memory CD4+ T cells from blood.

The CDR3 DNA reads as TGTGCCACCAGCAGGGTGCGGGCAGCCTATGGCTACACCTTC. It is translated as CATSRVRAAYGYTF. This chain connects TRBV15 to TRBJ1-2; D remains ambiguous. There are 14 residues in the CDR3. Germline assignment: CDR1 LNHNV and CDR2 YYDKDF (reference sequence). The ends were cut back, 3 bases at V and 4 bases at J, with 12 bases in the middle.